Following are 24 T cell receptor beta chains from one sample sequenced in a study of OX40 agonist ivuxolimab in advanced cancers. Measured with immunoSEQ multiplex PCR; TCRdb has only the in-frame clones, and not every one. This table holds approximately 66,000 clones, around 87% found once. The starting material was CD4+ or CD8+ T cells sorted from blood, obtained in a trial of the OX40 agonist ivuxolimab. Every receptor here comes from an adult with an advanced solid tumor such as melanoma, head and neck, liver or kidney cancer.

The chain employs TRBV7-2 and TRBJ1-1; the D is unclear. Trimming removed 4 bases from V and 1 base from J, with 16 bases in between. Looked up from germline, CDR1 is SGHTA and CDR2 is FQGNSA. The CDR3 runs 16 residues. The CDR3 loop is CASSSRFGRSNTEAFF. CDR3 in DNA: TGTGCCAGCAGCTCACGGTTCGGACGGTCGAACACTGAAGCTTTCTTT.

V and J are TRBV4-1 and TRBJ2-3, with D perhaps matching TRBD1 or TRBD2 (5 bases each). Between the trimmed V and J ends, which lost 2 bases and 2 bases, there was a span of 11 bases. This CDR3 spans 15 amino acids. CDR1 is MGHRA, CDR2 YSYEKL, per germline. The CDR3 nucleotides are TGCGCCAGCAGCCAATTGGGACGAGACACAGATACGCAGTATTTT. Translation gives CASSQLGRDTDTQYF.

The J gene is TRBJ1-3, the V gene TRBV18; 8 bases align to TRBD1. The CDR3 has 16 residues. V lost 1 base and J lost 2; bases outside the gene matches: 4. Germline assignment: CDR1 KGHSH and CDR2 LQKENI. The CDR3 loop reads CASSPLDRATGNTIYF. The CDR3 region has the DNA TGTGCCAGCTCACCACTGGACAGGGCGACTGGAAACACCATATATTTT.

This chain joins TRBV7-2 and TRBJ1-2; no clear D. The germline V gene encodes CDR1 SGHTA and CDR2 FQGNSA. V was trimmed by 1 base and J by 4 bases, leaving 10 bases between them. This CDR3 region has 14 residues. The CDR3 DNA sequence: TGTGCCAGCAGCTTAGTGGGCCGAGGCTATGGCTACACCTTC. This translates into CASSLVGRGYGYTF.

The genes are TRBV11-2 and TRBJ2-7; 10 bases map to TRBD1. The CDR3 extends over 15 amino acids. V shed 0 bases, J shed 4 bases, and the junction held 3 bases outside the gene matches. The V gene's germline CDR1 is SGHAT and CDR2 FQNNGV. The CDR3 loop reads CASSLEGQGMYEQYF. The DNA for the CDR3 is TGTGCCAGCAGCTTAGAGGGACAGGGGATGTACGAGCAGTACTTC.

The chain recombines TRBV5-1 with TRBJ2-5, with 7 bases identical to TRBD2. The trim removed 4 bases at V and 5 bases at J, leaving 8 bases unmatched. Germline V gene lookup returns CDR1 SGHRS and CDR2 YFSETQ. The CDR3 loop spans 14 amino acids. The chain's CDR3 is CASSPRGSGETQYF. The DNA for the CDR3 is TGCGCCAGCAGCCCCCGGGGTAGCGGGGAGACCCAGTACTTC.

The chain employs TRBV25-1 and TRBJ1-4, with 8 nucleotides matching TRBD1. This CDR3 contains 15 residues. V lost 4 bases and J lost 5; bases outside the gene matches: 6. Germline loops: CDR1 MGHDK, CDR2 SYGVNS. The CDR3 DNA sequence: TGTGCCAGCAGTGGGTACCGGGACAGGAATGAAAAACTGTTTTTT. Its translation is CASSGYRDRNEKLFF.

The CDR3 DNA is TGCGCCAGCAGCTCTTGGACAGGACGCAGAAACACCATATATTTT. Translated, it gives CASSSWTGRRNTIYF. The chain joins TRBV5-1 to TRBJ1-3, with 7 bases aligning to TRBD1. Germline V gives CDR1 SGHRS, CDR2 YFSETQ. J lost 5 bases, V lost 3 bases, and 8 bases had no gene match. This CDR3 contains 15 residues.

V gene TRBV7-2 combines with J gene TRBJ1-2; D unresolved. The V and J ends lost 5 bases and 0 bases respectively, with 10 bases between them. The CDR3 has 14 residues. Per the germline V gene, CDR1 is SGHTA and CDR2 is FQGNSA. The CDR3 DNA is TGTGCCAGCAGCCCGGCGGGATCTAACTATGGCTACACCTTC. Translation: CASSPAGSNYGYTF.

J is TRBJ1-5 and V is TRBV7-8, with a weak D call TRBD1 (6 bases). Germline V gene lookup returns CDR1 SGHVS and CDR2 FQNEAQ. There are 15 residues in the CDR3. Trimming cost V 1 base and J 7 bases, with 14 bases left between them. This CDR3 is CASSLVRGARQPQHF. The CDR3 DNA is TGTGCCAGCAGCTTAGTTCGGGGGGCACGGCAGCCCCAGCATTTT.

This chain links TRBV4-2 with TRBJ2-6, with TRBD1 matching over 7 bases. This CDR3 has 17 residues. The germline V gene has CDR1 LGHNA and CDR2 YNFKEQ. Losses at the gene ends were 4 bases for V and 0 bases for J; bases not matched to a gene: 6. This CDR3 reads CASSLGQASSGANVLTF. The CDR3 DNA is TGTGCCAGCAGCCTCGGACAGGCGAGCTCTGGGGCCAACGTCCTGACTTTC.

The V gene is TRBV5-1, the J gene TRBJ1-2; D not certain. This CDR3 comprises 14 residues. Trimming removed 7 bases from V and 5 bases from J, with 18 bases in between. Germline CDR1 and CDR2: SGHRS and YFSETQ. The CDR3 sequence is CASASDRRVYGYTF. The CDR3 nucleotides are TGCGCCAGCGCCTCGGACCGAAGAGTGTATGGCTACACCTTC.

The rearrangement joins TRBV5-1 to TRBJ1-4; the match to TRBD1 covers 10 bases. CDR3 length: 15 amino acids. Germline CDR1 and CDR2: SGHRS and YFSETQ. V trimming: 3 bases; J trimming: 6 bases; junction bases outside the gene matches: 5. This chain's CDR3 is CASSWGTGEDEKLFF. CDR3 DNA: TGCGCCAGCAGCTGGGGGACAGGGGAGGATGAAAAACTGTTTTTT.

The chain carries TRBV5-4 and TRBJ2-5; the match to TRBD1 covers 7 bases. The CDR3 runs 13 residues. Germline V gene lookup returns CDR1 SGHNT and CDR2 YYREEE (reference sequence). The V and J ends lost 3 bases and 5 bases, in that order; junction bases with no gene match: 4. The CDR3 sequence: CASSSDRAETQYF. DNA of the CDR3: TGTGCCAGCAGCTCAGACAGGGCGGAGACCCAGTACTTC.

This chain joins TRBV6-1 and TRBJ1-6, with D unresolved. CDR1 is MNHNS and CDR2 is SASEGT in the germline V gene. The V end was cut by 2 bases, the J end by 10 bases, with 15 bases between. The CDR3 is made up of 15 amino acids. In DNA form, the CDR3 reads TGTGCCAGCAGTGAACGCGGCGGCCCTTGGTCACCCCTCCACTTT. Its protein product is CASSERGGPWSPLHF.

This CDR3 is CASSLLPSGGLETQYF. CDR3 sequence (DNA): TGCGCCAGCAGCTTGTTGCCTAGCGGGGGATTAGAGACCCAGTACTTC. The rearrangement uses TRBV5-1 and TRBJ2-5; 10 nucleotides line up with TRBD2. This CDR3 is 16 amino acids long. V was clipped by 1 base and J by 4 bases; unmatched bases: 7. Germline V gene sequence: CDR1 SGHRS, CDR2 YFSETQ.

The chain recombines TRBV18 with TRBJ1-2; D not certain. Germline V gives CDR1 KGHSH, CDR2 LQKENI. Trimming cost V 3 bases and J 2 bases, with 16 bases left between them. This CDR3 has 16 residues. The DNA of the CDR3 is TGTGCCAGCTCACCGGTTACCCTGTCACCGAACTATGGCTACACCTTC. Encoded protein: CASSPVTLSPNYGYTF. Variable domain in full (rest from reference TRBV18 and TRBJ1-2): NAGVMQNPRHLVRRRGQEARLRCSPMKGHSHVYWYRQLPEEGLKFMVYLQKENIIDESGMPKERFSAEFPKEGPSILRIQQVVRGDSAAYFCASSPVTLSPNYGYTFGSGTRLTVV.

The chain carries TRBV6-1 and TRBJ2-7; weak D call: TRBD2 (5 bases). The ends were cut back, 11 bases at V and 1 base at J, with 15 bases in the middle. The CDR3 length is 13 residues. Germline V CDR1 and CDR2: MNHNS, SASEGT. CDR3 nucleotides: TGTGCCGCCAGAGGACTGCAATCCTACGAGCAGTACTTC. Its translation is CAARGLQSYEQYF.

This clone was seen a few times. V is TRBV11-3 and J is TRBJ2-7, with TRBD2 as a possible D gene (5 bases). The germline V and J ends were trimmed by 6 bases and 5 bases, with 17 bases remaining between them. The CDR3 length is 14 residues. In germline, CDR1 is SGHNT, CDR2 YENEEA. This chain's CDR3 is CASSPPGSPHEQYF. CDR3 bases: TGTGCCAGCAGTCCCCCGGGGTCGCCCCACGAGCAGTACTTC. Supplemented by reference TRBV11-3 and TRBJ2-7, the full variable domain reads EAGVVQSPRYKIIEKKQPVAFWCNPISGHNTLYWYLQNLGQGPELLIRYENEEAVDDSQLPKDRFSAERLKGVDSTLKIQPAELGDSAVYLCASSPPGSPHEQYFGPGTRLTVT.

CDR3 bases: TGCGCCAGCAGCTCGGGGGACCCTTGGGAAACTGAAGCTTTCTTT. Translated, it gives CASSSGDPWETEAFF. The chain uses TRBV5-1 and TRBJ1-1, with D possibly TRBD1 on 5 matching bases. The CDR3 consists of 15 residues. Germline CDR1 and CDR2: SGHRS and YFSETQ. Between the trimmed V and J ends, which lost 3 bases and 5 bases, there was a span of 17 bases.

This clone has a handful of counts. The CDR3 here is CASSLRTDTPLHF. CDR3 in DNA: TGTGCCAGCAGCTTAAGAACCGATACACCCCTCCACTTT. The rearrangement uses TRBV7-9 and TRBJ1-6; unclear D gene. This CDR3 region has 13 residues. Per germline, CDR1 SEHNR and CDR2 FQNEAQ (reference sequence). V lost 2 bases and J 11 bases, leaving 10 bases between the germline ends.

This clone was counted a single time. This rearrangement joins TRBV9 to TRBJ2-3; 11 bases match TRBD2. CDR1 is SGDLS, CDR2 YYNGEE, per germline. J lost 5 bases, V lost 0 bases, and 5 bases had no gene match. This CDR3 region has 16 residues. DNA of the CDR3: TGTGCCAGCAGCGTAGGTGGCACTAGCGGGGGAGATACGCAGTATTTT. Its translation is CASSVGGTSGGDTQYF.

The chain has TRBV11-2 and TRBJ2-7, with D possibly being TRBD2 (6 bases). V was clipped by 5 bases and J by 9 bases, with 14 bases between them. This CDR3 region has 12 residues. Germline V gives CDR1 SGHAT, CDR2 FQNNGV. The DNA of the CDR3 is TGTGCCAGCAGCAGAGGGCAGGGAGGGCAGTACTTC. The encoded protein is CASSRGQGGQYF.

This chain links TRBV30 with TRBJ1-4; maybe TRBD1 (6 bases). The CDR3 is made up of 15 amino acids. V was pared by 1 base and J by 4 bases, with 13 bases between. Looked up from germline, CDR1 is GTSNPN and CDR2 is SVGIG (reference sequence). The CDR3 DNA reads TGTGCCTGGAGTGCCACGAGGGGACATAATGAAAAACTGTTTTTT. Its protein is CAWSATRGHNEKLFF. Filled out from reference TRBV30 and TRBJ1-4, the complete variable domain reads SQTIHQWPATLVQPVGSPLSLECTVEGTSNPNLYWYRQAAGRGLQLLFYSVGIGQISSEVPQNLSASRPQDRQFILSSKKLLLSDSGFYLCAWSATRGHNEKLFFGSGTQLSVL.